Listed below are T cell receptor beta chains from one sample, sequenced in a study of human CD4 T cells and Enterobacteriaceae. The protocol was immunoSEQ multiplex PCR, while the TCRdb copy is restricted to in-frame clones and leaves out a portion. The sample holds fewer than 35,000 clones; about 82% are singletons and the top ten take around 0.88%. Sequences were obtained from memory CD4+ T cells from blood. All receptors derive from a human donor in good health. Each CDR3 is given with its conserved first and last residue.

J,V,CDR3
TRBJ1-6,TRBV7-2,CASSTYRDRNSPLHF
TRBJ1-5,TRBV27,CASSLISNQPQHF
TRBJ2-1,TRBV6-6,CASSYSTSGRYNEQFF
TRBJ2-7,TRBV6-1,CASSETGGAYEQYF
TRBJ2-7,TRBV5-1,CARGQGKEQYF
TRBJ2-3,TRBV7-2,CASSRGGSTDTQYF
TRBJ2-7,TRBV6-5,CASRREHEQYF
TRBJ1-3,TRBV5-5,CASSPRHVSGNTIYF
TRBJ2-3,TRBV5-1,CASSSEPTGGAGDTQYF
TRBJ1-1,TRBV2,CASSRQGLNTEAFF
TRBJ2-7,TRBV7-6,CASSSMGEQYF
TRBJ2-7,TRBV7-7,CASSPGQGGEQYF
TRBJ1-3,TRBV19,CASSPLDRVSGNTIYF
TRBJ1-6,TRBV5-6,CASSSRQGIGSPLHF
TRBJ2-1,TRBV19,CASSGPLSGIYNEQFF
TRBJ2-1,TRBV5-4,CASSLAQRGGNEQFF
TRBJ2-1,TRBV11-2,CASSRSMRQGANEQFF
TRBJ2-2,TRBV29-1,CSVGTGNTGELFF
TRBJ2-5,TRBV2,CASSEDRGLGGTQYF
TRBJ1-5,TRBV6-1,CATTLQLSSQPQHF
TRBJ2-1,TRBV5-8,CASSLFNEQFF
TRBJ1-2,TRBV7-9,CASSLGDRVGYTF
TRBJ1-4,TRBV30,CAWRSGTAEKLFF
TRBJ1-1,TRBV5-1,CASSLGSMNTEAFF
TRBJ2-3,TRBV14,CASSPGTNTDTQYF
TRBJ2-1,TRBV10-1,CASSVRAVYNEQFF
TRBJ1-1,TRBV6-5,CASSRGANTEAFF
TRBJ1-4,TRBV25-1,CASSGQLSTNEKLFF
TRBJ1-3,TRBV6-6,CASSQPGQASGNTIYF
TRBJ1-1,TRBV6-6,CASSLEWGRTEAFF
TRBJ1-5,TRBV7-8,CASSLAMGSNQPQHF
TRBJ2-2,TRBV6-1,CASSGGGTNTGELFF
TRBJ2-1,TRBV2,CASSPVTQRGYNEQFF
TRBJ1-1,TRBV10-3,CAISESRVLNTEAFF
TRBJ2-1,TRBV6-1,CASNLIRGAGEQFF
TRBJ2-1,TRBV7-9,CASSLSGGDARNEQFF
TRBJ2-7,TRBV4-1,CASSQEDRGSSEQYF